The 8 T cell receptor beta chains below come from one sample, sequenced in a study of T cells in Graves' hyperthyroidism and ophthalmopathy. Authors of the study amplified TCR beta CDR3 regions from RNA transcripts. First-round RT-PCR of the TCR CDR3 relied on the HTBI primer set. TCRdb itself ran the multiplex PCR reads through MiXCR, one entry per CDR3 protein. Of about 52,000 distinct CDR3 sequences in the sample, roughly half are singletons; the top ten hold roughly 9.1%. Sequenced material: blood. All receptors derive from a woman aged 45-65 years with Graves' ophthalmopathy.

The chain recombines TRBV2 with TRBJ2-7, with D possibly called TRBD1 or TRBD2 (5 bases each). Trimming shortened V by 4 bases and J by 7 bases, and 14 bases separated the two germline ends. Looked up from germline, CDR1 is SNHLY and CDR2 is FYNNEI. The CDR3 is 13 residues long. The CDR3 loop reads CASSGRGVGEQYF. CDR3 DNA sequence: TGTGCCAGCAGTGGAAGGGGAGTGGGAGAGCAGTACTTC.

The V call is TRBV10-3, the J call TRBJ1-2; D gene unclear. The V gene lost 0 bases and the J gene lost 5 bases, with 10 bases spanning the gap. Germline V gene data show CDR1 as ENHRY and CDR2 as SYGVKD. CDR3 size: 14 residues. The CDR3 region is CAISESAGVYGYTF. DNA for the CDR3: TGTGCCATCAGTGAGTCAGCGGGAGTGTATGGCTACACCTTC.

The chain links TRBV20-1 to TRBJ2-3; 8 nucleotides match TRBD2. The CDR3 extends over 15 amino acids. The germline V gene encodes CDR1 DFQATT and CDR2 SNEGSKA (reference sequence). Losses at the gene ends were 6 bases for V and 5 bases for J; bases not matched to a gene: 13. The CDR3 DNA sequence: TGCAGTGCCCATGCCCGGGGGGGGGCGGGAGATACGCAGTATTTT. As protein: CSAHARGGAGDTQYF.

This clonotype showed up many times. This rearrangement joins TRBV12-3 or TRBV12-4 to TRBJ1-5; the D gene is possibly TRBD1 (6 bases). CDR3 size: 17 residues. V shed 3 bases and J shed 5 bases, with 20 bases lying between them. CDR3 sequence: CASSLGTMGGAYQPQHF. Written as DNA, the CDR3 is TGTGCCAGCAGTTTGGGGACAATGGGGGGGGCCTATCAGCCCCAGCATTTT.

The DNA of the CDR3 is TGCAGTGCTAGAGTGACTAGCGGGAGAAATGAGCAGTTCTTC. This encodes CSARVTSGRNEQFF. The chain couples TRBV20-1 to TRBJ2-1; 12 bases agree with TRBD2. The CDR3 runs 14 residues. Germline V gives CDR1 DFQATT, CDR2 SNEGSKA (reference sequence). V shed 1 base, J shed 7 bases, and the junction held 2 bases outside the gene matches.

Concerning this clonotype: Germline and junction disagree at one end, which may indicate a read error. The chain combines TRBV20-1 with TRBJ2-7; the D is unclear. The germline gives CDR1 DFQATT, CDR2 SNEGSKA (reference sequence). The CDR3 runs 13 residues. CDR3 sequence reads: CGAREPPGDTQYF. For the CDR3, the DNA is TGCGGTGCTAGAGAGCCTCCTGGGGATACGCAGTACTTC.

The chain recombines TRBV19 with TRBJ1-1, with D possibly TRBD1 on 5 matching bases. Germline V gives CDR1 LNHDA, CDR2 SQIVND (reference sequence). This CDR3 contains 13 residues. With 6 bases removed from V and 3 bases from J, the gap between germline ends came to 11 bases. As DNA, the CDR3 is TGTGCCAGTAGAGACTTAGGGGACACTGAAGCTTTCTTT. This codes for CASRDLGDTEAFF.

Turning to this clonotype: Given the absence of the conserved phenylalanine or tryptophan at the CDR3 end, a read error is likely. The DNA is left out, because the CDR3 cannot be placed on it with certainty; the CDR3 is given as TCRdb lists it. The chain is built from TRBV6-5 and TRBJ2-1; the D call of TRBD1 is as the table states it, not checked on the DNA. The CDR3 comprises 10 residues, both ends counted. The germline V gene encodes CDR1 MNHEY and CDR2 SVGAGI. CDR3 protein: CASRQGAEGL.